The T cell receptor (beta chain) under discussion was sequenced for a study of blood T cell repertoires in COVID-19. Assay: immunoSEQ multiplex PCR; the TCRdb copy retains only in-frame clones and omits some. The sample carries more than 350,000 clones, 87% recorded once. This CDR3 region has 12 residues. The V gene's germline CDR1 is KGHSH and CDR2 LQKENI. V gave up 6 bases and J gave up 6 bases, with 12 bases separating them. The source is a woman in her 30s with COVID-19, enrolled during active disease. This chain links TRBV18 with TRBJ2-7; the D gene is possibly TRBD1 (6 bases). The sequenced sample consisted of peripheral blood. The CDR3 DNA reads TGTGCCAGCTCCCGTCAGGGGAGCGAGCAGTACTTC. Its protein is CASSRQGSEQYF.